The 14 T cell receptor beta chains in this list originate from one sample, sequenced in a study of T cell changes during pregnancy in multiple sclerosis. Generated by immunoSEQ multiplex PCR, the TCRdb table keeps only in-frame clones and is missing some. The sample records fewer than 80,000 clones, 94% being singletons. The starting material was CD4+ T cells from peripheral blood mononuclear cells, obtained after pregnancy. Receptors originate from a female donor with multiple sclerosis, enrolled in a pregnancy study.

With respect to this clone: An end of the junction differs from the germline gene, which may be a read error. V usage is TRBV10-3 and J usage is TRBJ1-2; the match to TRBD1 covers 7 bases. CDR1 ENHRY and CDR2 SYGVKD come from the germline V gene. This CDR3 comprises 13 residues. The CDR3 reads CAISGGTANGHTF. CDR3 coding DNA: TGTGCCATCAGTGGCGGGACAGCTAATGGCCACACCTTC.

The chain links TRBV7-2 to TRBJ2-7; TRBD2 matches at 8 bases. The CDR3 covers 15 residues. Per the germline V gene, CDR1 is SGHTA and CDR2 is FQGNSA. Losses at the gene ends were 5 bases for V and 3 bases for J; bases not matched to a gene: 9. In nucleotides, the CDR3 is TGTGCCAGCAGCCCCCTAGGGGGACTAGACTACGAGCAGTACTTC. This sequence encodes CASSPLGGLDYEQYF.

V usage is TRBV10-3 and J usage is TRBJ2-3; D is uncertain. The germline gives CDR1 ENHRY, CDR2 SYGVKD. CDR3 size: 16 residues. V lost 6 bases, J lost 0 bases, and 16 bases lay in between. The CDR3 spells CAIRVDTVTSTDTQYF. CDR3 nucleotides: TGTGCCATCAGGGTAGACACAGTAACAAGCACAGATACGCAGTATTTT.

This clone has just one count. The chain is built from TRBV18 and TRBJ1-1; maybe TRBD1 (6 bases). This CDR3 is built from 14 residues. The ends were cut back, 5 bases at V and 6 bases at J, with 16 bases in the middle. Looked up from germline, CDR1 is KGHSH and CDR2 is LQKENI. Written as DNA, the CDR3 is TGTGCCAGCTCAAACCTCGAACAGGGCTCTGAAGCTTTCTTT. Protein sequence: CASSNLEQGSEAFF.

In nucleotides, the CDR3 is TGTGCCAGCAGCTTAGGTAGCGGGGTCAGCACAGATACGCAGTATTTT. It yields the protein CASSLGSGVSTDTQYF. The chain employs TRBV7-6 and TRBJ2-3; 8 nucleotides agree with TRBD2. Germline CDR1 is SGHVS and CDR2 is FNYEAQ. This CDR3 is built from 16 residues. Germline trimming cut 1 base from V and 0 bases from J; bases unmatched to any gene: 3.

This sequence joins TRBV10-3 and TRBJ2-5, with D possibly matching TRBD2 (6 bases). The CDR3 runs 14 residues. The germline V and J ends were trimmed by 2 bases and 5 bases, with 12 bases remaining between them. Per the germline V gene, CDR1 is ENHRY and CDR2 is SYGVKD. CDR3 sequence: CAISEGGSSETQYF. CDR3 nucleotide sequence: TGTGCCATCAGTGAGGGGGGGTCTTCGGAGACCCAGTACTTC.

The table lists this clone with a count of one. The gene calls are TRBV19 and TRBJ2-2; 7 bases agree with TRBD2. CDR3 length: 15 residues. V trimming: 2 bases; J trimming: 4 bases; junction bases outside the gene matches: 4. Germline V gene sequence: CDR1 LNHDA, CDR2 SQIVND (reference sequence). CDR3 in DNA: TGTGCCAGTAGTATAACTACGGGGGGCACCGGGGAGCTGTTTTTT. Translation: CASSITTGGTGELFF.

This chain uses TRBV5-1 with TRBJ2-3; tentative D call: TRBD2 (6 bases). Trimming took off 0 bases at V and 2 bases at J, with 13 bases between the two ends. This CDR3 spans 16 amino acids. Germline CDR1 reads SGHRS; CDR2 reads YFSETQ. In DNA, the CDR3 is TGCGCCAGCAGCTTGGGATCAGCGGGCAACACAGATACGCAGTATTTT. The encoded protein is CASSLGSAGNTDTQYF.

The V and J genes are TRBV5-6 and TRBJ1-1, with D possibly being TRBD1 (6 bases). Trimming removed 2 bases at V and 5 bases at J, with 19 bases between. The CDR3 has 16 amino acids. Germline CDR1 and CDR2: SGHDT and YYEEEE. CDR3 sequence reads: CASSLGQLSWETEAFF. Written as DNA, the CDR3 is TGTGCCAGCAGCTTAGGACAGTTATCATGGGAAACTGAAGCTTTCTTT.

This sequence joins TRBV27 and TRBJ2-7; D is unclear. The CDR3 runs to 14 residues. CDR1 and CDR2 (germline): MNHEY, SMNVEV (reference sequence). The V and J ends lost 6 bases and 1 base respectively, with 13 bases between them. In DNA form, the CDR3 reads TGTGCCAGCAGGCACTCCGACTTGTCCTACGAGCAGTACTTC. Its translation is CASRHSDLSYEQYF.

The CDR3, as DNA: TGTGCCAGTAGCCCCCTAGGTGAGACCCAGTACTTC. As protein: CASSPLGETQYF. The V gene is TRBV19, the J gene TRBJ2-5; D is unresolved. Trimming took 6 bases from V and 5 from J, leaving 10 bases between them. CDR3 length: 12 residues. Germline V CDR1 and CDR2: LNHDA, SQIVND (reference sequence).

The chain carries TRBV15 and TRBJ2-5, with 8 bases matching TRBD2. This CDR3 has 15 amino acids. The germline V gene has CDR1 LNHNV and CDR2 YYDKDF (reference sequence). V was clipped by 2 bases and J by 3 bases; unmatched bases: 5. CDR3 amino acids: CATSRSPGGEETQYF. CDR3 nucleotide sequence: TGTGCCACCAGCAGATCCCCGGGGGGGGAAGAGACCCAGTACTTC.

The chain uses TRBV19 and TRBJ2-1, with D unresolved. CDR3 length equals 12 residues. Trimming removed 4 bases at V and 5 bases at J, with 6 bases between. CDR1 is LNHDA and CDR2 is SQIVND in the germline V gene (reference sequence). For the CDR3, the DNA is TGTGCCAGTAGTAGACTGGACAATGAGCAGTTCTTC. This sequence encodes CASSRLDNEQFF.

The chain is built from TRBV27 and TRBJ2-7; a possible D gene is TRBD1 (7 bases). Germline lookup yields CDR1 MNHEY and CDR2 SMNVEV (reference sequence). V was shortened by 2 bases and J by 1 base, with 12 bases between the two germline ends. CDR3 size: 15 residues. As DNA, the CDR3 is TGTGCCAGCAGTTTAGGCAGGGGGGTATCCTACGAGCAGTACTTC. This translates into CASSLGRGVSYEQYF.